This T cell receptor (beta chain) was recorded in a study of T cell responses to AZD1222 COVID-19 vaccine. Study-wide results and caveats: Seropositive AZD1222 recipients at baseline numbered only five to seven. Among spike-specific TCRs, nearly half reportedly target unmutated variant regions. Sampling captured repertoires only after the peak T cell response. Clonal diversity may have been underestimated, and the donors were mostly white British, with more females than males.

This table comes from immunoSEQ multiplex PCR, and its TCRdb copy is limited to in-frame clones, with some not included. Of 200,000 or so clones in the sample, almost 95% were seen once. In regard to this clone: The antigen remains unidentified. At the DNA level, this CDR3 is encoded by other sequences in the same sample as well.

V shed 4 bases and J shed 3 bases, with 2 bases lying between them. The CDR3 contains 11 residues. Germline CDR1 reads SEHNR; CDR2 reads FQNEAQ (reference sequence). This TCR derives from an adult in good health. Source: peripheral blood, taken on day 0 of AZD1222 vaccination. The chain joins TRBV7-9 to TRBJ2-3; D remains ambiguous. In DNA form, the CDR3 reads TGTGCCAGCAGCTCTACAGATACGCAGTATTTT. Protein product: CASSSTDTQYF.